This T cell receptor beta chain was captured in a study of OX40 agonist ivuxolimab in advanced cancers. CDR3 length: 12 residues. In germline, CDR1 is PRHDT, CDR2 FYEKMQ (reference sequence). The V and J ends lost 4 bases and 5 bases respectively, with 8 bases between them. The study's findings and limits: Clonal expansion was seen in CD4+ and CD8+ blood T cells by week 6 at 0.1 to 3.0 mg/kg.

Concerning this clone: Its specificity is not known.

Clones were sequenced by immunoSEQ multiplex PCR, and TCRdb holds only the in-frame ones, with some missing. The profile shows some 35,000 clones, more than 75% of them singletons. The rearrangement links TRBV13 to TRBJ2-5, with a tentative D call TRBD1 (5 bases). This receptor was identified in an adult with an advanced solid tumor such as melanoma, head and neck, liver or kidney cancer. Source: CD4+ or CD8+ T cells sorted from blood, taken in a trial of the OX40 agonist ivuxolimab. Here the CDR3 DNA reads TGTGCCAGCAGCTGGACAAGGGAGACCCAGTACTTC. Protein sequence: CASSWTRETQYF.